A selection of T cell receptor beta chains follows, all from one sample in a study of vaccination effects on CD4 cells after COVID-19. The antigens of these receptors remain unknown. Clones were read by immunoSEQ multiplex PCR, and TCRdb kept only the in-frame ones, dropping some. The table includes some 15,000 clones, around 79% detected once. The sequences come from CD4+ T cells from PBMCs cultured with HCoV-NL63 spike peptides, collected after COVID-19 vaccination. Source of these receptors: a human donor who had a prior SARS-CoV-2 infection. Each CDR3 is given with its conserved first and last residue. D genes are given only for firm matches. Size values are once, few and many counts, or a class for expanded clones, and some rows have none.

v_gene: TRBV19
len: 15
d_gene: TRBD1
j_gene: TRBJ2-2
abundance: NA
CDR3nt: TGTGCCAGTAGAGCGGGACAGGGGAATGTCGGGGAGCTGTTTTTT
CDR3aa: CASRAGQGNVGELFF

v_gene: TRBV2
len: 14
d_gene: TRBD1
j_gene: TRBJ1-2
abundance: NA
CDR3nt: TGTGCCAGCGGACAGGGGGAGTGGAACTATGGCTACACCTTC
CDR3aa: CASGQGEWNYGYTF

v_gene: TRBV5-1
len: 15
d_gene: TRBD1
j_gene: TRBJ2-1
abundance: few
CDR3nt: TGCGCCAGCAGCCCTCGACAGGGCACCTACAATGAGCAGTTCTTC
CDR3aa: CASSPRQGTYNEQFF

v_gene: TRBV2
len: 15
d_gene: TRBD2
j_gene: TRBJ2-7
abundance: NA
CDR3nt: TGTGCCAGCAGCGTTGGACGCGGGGGAACCTACGAGCAGTACTTC
CDR3aa: CASSVGRGGTYEQYF

v_gene: TRBV18
len: 14
d_gene: TRBD1
j_gene: TRBJ2-7
abundance: NA
CDR3nt: TGTGCCAGCTCACCGGAAGACAGGGGTTACGAGCAGTACTTC
CDR3aa: CASSPEDRGYEQYF

v_gene: TRBV9
len: 16
d_gene: NA
j_gene: TRBJ2-1
abundance: NA
CDR3nt: TGTGCCAGCAGCGTAGGCGGAGACGGAACCTACAATGAGCAGTTCTTC
CDR3aa: CASSVGGDGTYNEQFF

v_gene: TRBV30
len: 13
d_gene: NA
j_gene: TRBJ1-2
abundance: NA
CDR3nt: TGTGCCTGGAGTCGGGACCGGCCCTATGGCTACACCTTC
CDR3aa: CAWSRDRPYGYTF

v_gene: TRBV29-1
len: 13
d_gene: TRBD1
j_gene: TRBJ2-3
abundance: NA
CDR3nt: TGCAGCGCCCGACAGGGGGGCACAGATACGCAGTATTTT
CDR3aa: CSARQGGTDTQYF

v_gene: TRBV3-1/TRBV3-2
len: 17
d_gene: TRBD2
j_gene: TRBJ2-3
abundance: once
CDR3nt: TGTGCCAGCAGCCCGTCCCGGGGGCGGGGGGGCACAGATACGCAGTATTTT
CDR3aa: CASSPSRGRGGTDTQYF

v_gene: TRBV14
len: 16
d_gene: TRBD2
j_gene: TRBJ2-2
abundance: NA
CDR3nt: TGTGCCAGCAGCCACAGTACGGGGGGGCTGACCGGGGAGCTGTTTTTT
CDR3aa: CASSHSTGGLTGELFF

v_gene: TRBV5-1
len: 15
d_gene: TRBD1
j_gene: TRBJ1-6
abundance: NA
CDR3nt: TGCGCCAGCAGCTTGGAGCAGGGGGCGGAATCACCCCTCCACTTT
CDR3aa: CASSLEQGAESPLHF

v_gene: TRBV7-9
len: 13
d_gene: TRBD1
j_gene: TRBJ1-3
abundance: NA
CDR3nt: TGTGCCAGCACCAACAGGGGGCAAAACACCATATATTTT
CDR3aa: CASTNRGQNTIYF

v_gene: TRBV19
len: 16
d_gene: TRBD1
j_gene: TRBJ1-2
abundance: NA
CDR3nt: TGTGCCAGTAGTCTCCTACAGGGGATAACAGTCGGTGGCTACACCTTC
CDR3aa: CASSLLQGITVGGYTF

v_gene: TRBV11-3
len: 14
d_gene: NA
j_gene: TRBJ2-7
abundance: NA
CDR3nt: TGTGCCAGCAGCTTAGCCCGGAATACGGGCGAGCAGTACTTC
CDR3aa: CASSLARNTGEQYF

v_gene: TRBV27
len: 15
d_gene: NA
j_gene: TRBJ2-5
abundance: NA
CDR3nt: TGTGCCAGCAGTTTGAGTCCGGACAGCCAAGAGACCCAGTACTTC
CDR3aa: CASSLSPDSQETQYF

v_gene: TRBV11-1
len: 15
d_gene: TRBD2
j_gene: TRBJ2-3
abundance: NA
CDR3nt: TGTGCCAGCAGCTCTCGGCGGGGGGGTATTAATACGCAGTATTTT
CDR3aa: CASSSRRGGINTQYF

v_gene: TRBV7-2
len: 18
d_gene: NA
j_gene: TRBJ1-5
abundance: NA
CDR3nt: TGTGCCAGCAGCTTACAGCCCTCTCGGGTCGGGGCGGATCAGCCCCAGCATTTT
CDR3aa: CASSLQPSRVGADQPQHF

v_gene: TRBV18
len: 14
d_gene: TRBD2
j_gene: TRBJ2-1
abundance: few
CDR3nt: TGTGCCAGCTCACGGTCTAGCGGCTACAATGAGCAGTTCTTC
CDR3aa: CASSRSSGYNEQFF

v_gene: TRBV5-1
len: 13
d_gene: NA
j_gene: TRBJ2-7
abundance: NA
CDR3nt: TGCGCCAGTCAGCCGGTCGGTACTCACGAGCAGTACTTC
CDR3aa: CASQPVGTHEQYF

v_gene: TRBV2
len: 13
d_gene: NA
j_gene: TRBJ2-5
abundance: NA
CDR3nt: TGTGCCAGCACCGAACACGGGATGGGGACCCAGTACTTC
CDR3aa: CASTEHGMGTQYF

v_gene: TRBV30
len: 15
d_gene: TRBD1
j_gene: TRBJ1-1
abundance: NA
CDR3nt: TGTGCCTGGAGTGCCTTCGGGACAGGGAACACTGAAGCTTTCTTT
CDR3aa: CAWSAFGTGNTEAFF

v_gene: TRBV25-1
len: 18
d_gene: NA
j_gene: TRBJ2-3
abundance: NA
CDR3nt: TGTGCCAGCAGTCGCTCTACCGCCTTAGGGGGATTCACAGATACGCAGTATTTT
CDR3aa: CASSRSTALGGFTDTQYF

v_gene: TRBV7-9
len: 14
d_gene: NA
j_gene: TRBJ1-1
abundance: NA
CDR3nt: TGTGCCAGCAGCTTTTGGGGGGTTGGGACTGAAGCTTTCTTT
CDR3aa: CASSFWGVGTEAFF

v_gene: TRBV9
len: 16
d_gene: TRBD1
j_gene: TRBJ1-1
abundance: NA
CDR3nt: TGTGCCAGCAGCGTAGTGGGGACAGGGGTGAACACTGAAGCTTTCTTT
CDR3aa: CASSVVGTGVNTEAFF

v_gene: TRBV9
len: 15
d_gene: NA
j_gene: TRBJ1-1
abundance: NA
CDR3nt: TGTGCCAGCAGCCCCGGGGGAGCCGGGAACACTGAAGCTTTCTTT
CDR3aa: CASSPGGAGNTEAFF

v_gene: TRBV24-1
len: 18
d_gene: TRBD2
j_gene: TRBJ2-5
abundance: NA
CDR3nt: TGTGCCACCAGTGATCCCCGCGCTGGGAGGGTATCACAAGAGACCCAGTACTTC
CDR3aa: CATSDPRAGRVSQETQYF

v_gene: TRBV3-1/TRBV3-2
len: 17
d_gene: NA
j_gene: TRBJ2-1
abundance: NA
CDR3nt: TGTGCCAGCAGCCAAGATCATCTGCGGGGGCATACAAATGAGCAGTTCTTC
CDR3aa: CASSQDHLRGHTNEQFF

v_gene: TRBV20-1
len: 13
d_gene: NA
j_gene: TRBJ1-4
abundance: once
CDR3nt: TGCAGTGCTAGTTTAAGGGTGAATGAAAAACTGTTTTTT
CDR3aa: CSASLRVNEKLFF

v_gene: TRBV2
len: 16
d_gene: TRBD2
j_gene: TRBJ2-5
abundance: few
CDR3nt: TGTGCCAGCAGTGAAGGGATAGCGGGGGGCGGGAAGACCCAGTACTTC
CDR3aa: CASSEGIAGGGKTQYF

v_gene: TRBV18
len: 16
d_gene: NA
j_gene: TRBJ2-6
abundance: NA
CDR3nt: TGTGCCAGCTCATCGACGGCACTCTCTGGGGCCAACGTCCTGACTTTC
CDR3aa: CASSSTALSGANVLTF

v_gene: TRBV6-6
len: 15
d_gene: TRBD2
j_gene: TRBJ2-7
abundance: NA
CDR3nt: TGTGCCAGCAGTACTAGCGGGGATCCTTTGGACGAGCAGTACTTC
CDR3aa: CASSTSGDPLDEQYF

v_gene: TRBV6-6
len: 16
d_gene: NA
j_gene: TRBJ1-5
abundance: NA
CDR3nt: TGTGCCAGCAGTTACTCGAGTGCAGGCCTGGGCCAGCCCCAGCATTTT
CDR3aa: CASSYSSAGLGQPQHF

v_gene: TRBV2
len: 14
d_gene: NA
j_gene: TRBJ1-6
abundance: few
CDR3nt: TGTGCCAGCACCAACAGGGATGGGAATTCACCCCTCCACTTT
CDR3aa: CASTNRDGNSPLHF

v_gene: TRBV24-1
len: 15
d_gene: TRBD1
j_gene: TRBJ2-3
abundance: few
CDR3nt: TGTGCCACCAGTGAGACTGGACAGGGGACAGATACGCAGTATTTT
CDR3aa: CATSETGQGTDTQYF

v_gene: TRBV19
len: 14
d_gene: NA
j_gene: TRBJ2-5
abundance: NA
CDR3nt: TGTGCCAGTAGTATCGGGCTATACGGCGAGACCCAGTACTTC
CDR3aa: CASSIGLYGETQYF

v_gene: TRBV28
len: 15
d_gene: TRBD1
j_gene: TRBJ1-1
abundance: NA
CDR3nt: TGTGCCAGCAGTCCCGGGGACAGGGGGGCCATTGAAGCTTTCTTT
CDR3aa: CASSPGDRGAIEAFF

v_gene: TRBV9
len: 13
d_gene: NA
j_gene: TRBJ1-2
abundance: once
CDR3nt: TGTGCCAGCAGCGTCCGGTCTAACTATGGCTACACCTTC
CDR3aa: CASSVRSNYGYTF

v_gene: TRBV11-2
len: 14
d_gene: NA
j_gene: TRBJ2-1
abundance: NA
CDR3nt: TGTGCCAGCAGCGAGAGAGGGACCACGCTAGAGCAGTTCTTC
CDR3aa: CASSERGTTLEQFF

v_gene: TRBV11-3
len: 14
d_gene: NA
j_gene: TRBJ1-1
abundance: NA
CDR3nt: TGTGCCAGCAGCTTACAGGGAATCGGCACTGAAGCTTTCTTT
CDR3aa: CASSLQGIGTEAFF

v_gene: TRBV27
len: 16
d_gene: TRBD1
j_gene: TRBJ2-5
abundance: NA
CDR3nt: TGTGCCAGCAGTCCCAGCCGGGCAGGGGGCGTTGGGACCCAGTACTTC
CDR3aa: CASSPSRAGGVGTQYF

v_gene: TRBV10-3
len: 13
d_gene: NA
j_gene: TRBJ2-7
abundance: NA
CDR3nt: TGTGCCATCAGTGATCCGACAAGACACGAGCAGTACTTC
CDR3aa: CAISDPTRHEQYF

v_gene: TRBV7-9
len: 15
d_gene: NA
j_gene: TRBJ2-3
abundance: few
CDR3nt: TGTGCCAGCAGCCTCTACGGCGGGAGCACAGATACGCAGTATTTT
CDR3aa: CASSLYGGSTDTQYF